The clone carrying this TCR beta chain was picked up a small number of times. Its cognate antigen is unknown. This sample is part of a study of T-cell reconstitution after alpha-beta-depleted transplantation in children. Study-level points and caveats: By about two months after transplant, alpha-beta T cells reportedly arose from several hundred graft clones that had expanded.

For TCRbeta, the library was prepared with unique molecular identifiers. TCRdb passed the PCR reads through MiXCR, listing each CDR3 protein once. This table holds hundreds of thousands of distinct CDR3 sequences, 15% to 20% found once. There are 13 residues in the CDR3. Trimming shortened V by 7 bases and J by 6 bases, and 18 bases separated the two germline ends. Per the germline V gene, CDR1 is SQVTM and CDR2 is ANQGSEA. The TCR sequence derives from a boy less than two years old who had a stem cell transplant for Wiskott-Aldrich syndrome, so the T cells may come from the graft donor. Source: PBMCs, mostly from graft donor cells, taken 360 days after TCRalphabeta/CD19-depleted stem cell transplant. The V call is TRBV29-1, the J call TRBJ1-2; D is possibly TRBD1 (5 bases). CDR3 DNA sequence: TGCAGCGGGACGGAGAAGGGGCTAAATGGCTACACCTTC. It is translated as CSGTEKGLNGYTF.